This TCR beta chain was retrieved from a study of cytomegalovirus exposure and HLA in healthy donors. The study's findings and limits: In an earlier analysis, in approximately 570 donors, most V segments appeared productive either ~90% or ~30% of the time. Later genetic work tied a missense DCLRE1C variant to beta-chain V and J trimming.

The primer mix had 60 Vbeta and 13 Jbeta primers. The data were produced by immunoSEQ multiplex PCR, yet TCRdb's version contains in-frame clones alone and is incomplete. There are 150,000 or so clones in the sample; approximately 85% occur only once, and 7.5% to 10% lies in the top ten. Unrecorded immune exposure was likely among donors, who were nominally healthy when sampled. On this clone: What it recognizes is unknown.

This clonotype was obtained from a man aged 18 to 35 in good health and CMV-seropositive. The sample taken for sequencing was PBMCs.

CDR3 coding DNA: TGCGCCAGCAGCTTTACGACAGGGTCGACTGAAGCTTTCTTT. Translation: CASSFTTGSTEAFF. The V call is TRBV5-1, the J call TRBJ1-1; 7 bases align to TRBD1. Looked up from germline, CDR1 is SGHRS and CDR2 is YFSETQ. With 2 bases clipped from V and 5 bases from J, the junction kept 6 bases outside the gene matches. CDR3 length equals 14 residues. The full variable domain, completed using reference TRBV5-1 and TRBJ1-1, is KAGVTQTPRYLIKTRGQQVTLSCSPISGHRSVSWYQQTPGQGLQFLFEYFSETQRNKGNFPGRFSGRQFSNSRSEMNVSTLELGDSALYLCASSFTTGSTEAFFGQGTRLTVV.